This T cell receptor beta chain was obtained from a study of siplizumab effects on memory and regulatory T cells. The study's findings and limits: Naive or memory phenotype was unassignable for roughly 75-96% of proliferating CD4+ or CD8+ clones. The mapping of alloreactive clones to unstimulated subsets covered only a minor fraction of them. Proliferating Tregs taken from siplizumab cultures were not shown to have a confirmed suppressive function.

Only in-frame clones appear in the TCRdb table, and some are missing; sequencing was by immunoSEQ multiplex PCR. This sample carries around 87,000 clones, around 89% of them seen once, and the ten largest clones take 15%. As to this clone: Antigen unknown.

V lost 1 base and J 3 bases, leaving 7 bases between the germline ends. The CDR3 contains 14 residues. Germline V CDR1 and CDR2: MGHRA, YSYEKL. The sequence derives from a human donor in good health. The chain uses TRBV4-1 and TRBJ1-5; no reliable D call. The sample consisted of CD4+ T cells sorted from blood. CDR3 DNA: TGCGCCAGCAGCCAAGGCGGAACCAATCAGCCCCAGCATTTT. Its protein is CASSQGGTNQPQHF.